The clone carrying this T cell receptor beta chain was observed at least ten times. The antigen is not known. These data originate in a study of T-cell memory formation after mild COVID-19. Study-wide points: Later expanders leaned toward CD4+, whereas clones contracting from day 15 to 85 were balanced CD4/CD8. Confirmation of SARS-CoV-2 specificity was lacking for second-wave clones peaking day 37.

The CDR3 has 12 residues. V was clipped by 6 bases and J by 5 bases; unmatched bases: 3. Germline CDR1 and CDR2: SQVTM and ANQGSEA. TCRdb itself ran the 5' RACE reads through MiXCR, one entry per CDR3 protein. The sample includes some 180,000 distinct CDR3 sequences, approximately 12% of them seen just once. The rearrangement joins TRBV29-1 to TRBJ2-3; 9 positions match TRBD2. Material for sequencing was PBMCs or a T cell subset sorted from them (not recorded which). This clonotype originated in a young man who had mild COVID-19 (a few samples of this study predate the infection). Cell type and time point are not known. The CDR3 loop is CSVAGGRDTQYF. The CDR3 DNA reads TGCAGCGTGGCGGGGGGGAGAGATACGCAGTATTTT.